The 29 T cell receptor beta chains presented below share a single source sample, sequenced in a study of blood T cell repertoires in COVID-19. Data came from immunoSEQ multiplex PCR; TCRdb stores just in-frame clones and leaves some out. This table holds 260,000 or so clones, 88% found once. Source material: peripheral blood. All receptors derive from a human donor in a cohort sampled during active COVID-19.

This rearrangement joins TRBV6-4 to TRBJ1-1; D may be TRBD1 (6 bases). Between the trimmed V and J ends, which lost 5 bases and 5 bases, there was a span of 12 bases. The CDR3 is 13 amino acids. Germline V gives CDR1 MRHNA, CDR2 SNTAGT. The CDR3 coding sequence is TGTGCCAGCAGTCTCTGGGACACAACTGAAGCTTTCTTT. Its protein is CASSLWDTTEAFF.

This clone was picked up one time. The chain is built from TRBV6-5 and TRBJ1-1; TRBD1 might be the D (6 bases). This CDR3 is built from 12 residues. Trimming left V 0 bases short and J 11 bases short, with 10 bases between. Germline values: CDR1 MNHEY, CDR2 SVGAGI. The CDR3 nucleotides are TGTGCCAGCAGTTACTCCGACAGGATCGCTTTCTTT. This encodes CASSYSDRIAFF.

The CDR3 region is CASITEGKSSYNSPLHF. The CDR3 coding sequence is TGTGCCAGCATCACGGAGGGGAAAAGCTCCTATAATTCACCCCTCCACTTT. The J gene is TRBJ1-6, the V gene TRBV28; D may be TRBD1 (5 bases). Germline V gene data show CDR1 as MDHEN and CDR2 as SYDVKM. The CDR3 is 17 amino acids. The germline V and J ends were trimmed by 7 bases and 0 bases, with 16 bases remaining between them.

This clone has just one count. The V call is TRBV7-6, the J call TRBJ2-7; 9 nucleotides match TRBD2. The CDR3 loop spans 17 amino acids. CDR1 is SGHVS, CDR2 FNYEAQ, per germline. Trimming at V came to 5 bases and at J to 1 base, leaving 12 bases not matched to a gene. The CDR3 reads CASSPQGGRARSYEQYF. The CDR3 DNA is TGTGCCAGCAGCCCGCAGGGCGGGAGGGCCCGGTCCTACGAGCAGTACTTC.

The chain recombines TRBV4-1 with TRBJ1-1; no reliable D call. With 1 base removed from V and 12 bases from J, the gap between germline ends came to 18 bases. CDR1 is MGHRA, CDR2 YSYEKL, per germline. The CDR3 contains 14 residues. The DNA for the CDR3 is TGCGCCAGCAGCCAAGGTAGATATGGGGAGGTAACTTTCTTT. Amino acids: CASSQGRYGEVTFF.

This clone was counted a few times. CDR3 coding DNA: TGTGCCAGTAGCCCAGCGGTGGGGACTGAAGCTTTCTTT. Protein product: CASSPAVGTEAFF. The gene calls are TRBV19 and TRBJ1-1; unclear D gene. Germline values: CDR1 LNHDA, CDR2 SQIVND (reference sequence). The CDR3 extends over 13 amino acids. The germline V and J ends were trimmed by 6 bases and 5 bases, with 13 bases remaining between them.

The genes are TRBV4-3 and TRBJ1-3; possibly TRBD1 for D (6 bases). The germline V and J ends were trimmed by 0 bases and 0 bases, with 12 bases remaining between them. Germline loops: CDR1 LGHNA, CDR2 YSLEER. This CDR3 is 17 amino acids long. The DNA for the CDR3 is TGCGCCAGCAGCCAAGAAGGGGGGGCCTACTCTGGAAACACCATATATTTT. It specifies CASSQEGGAYSGNTIYF.

This clone was observed a single time. V and J are TRBV9 and TRBJ2-7, with TRBD2 matching 9 bases. The CDR3 sequence is 15 residues long. V lost 3 bases and J lost 6; bases outside the gene matches: 10. Germline-derived CDR1 and CDR2 are SGDLS and YYNGEE. This CDR3 reads CASSELAGEYGEQYF. Here the CDR3 DNA reads TGTGCCAGCAGCGAGTTAGCGGGAGAGTATGGCGAGCAGTACTTC.

The chain has TRBV19 and TRBJ1-5, with 8 bases aligning to TRBD1. V lost 2 bases to trimming and J lost 5 bases; unmatched junction nucleotides: 5. The V gene's germline CDR1 is LNHDA and CDR2 SQIVND (reference sequence). The CDR3 is 15 amino acids. The CDR3 loop is CASSIFRGQDQPQHF. As DNA, the CDR3 is TGTGCCAGTAGTATATTCAGGGGGCAGGATCAGCCCCAGCATTTT. Drawing the rest from reference TRBV19 and TRBJ1-5, the complete variable domain is DGGITQSPKYLFRKEGQNVTLSCEQNLNHDAMYWYRQDPGQGLRLIYYSQIVNDFQKGDIAEGYSVSREKKESFPLTVTSAQKNPTAFYLCASSIFRGQDQPQHFGDGTRLSIL.

This sequence joins TRBV6-5 and TRBJ1-6; maybe TRBD1 (6 bases). Trimming took off 2 bases at V and 7 bases at J, with 12 bases between the two ends. CDR1 MNHEY and CDR2 SVGAGI come from the germline V gene. CDR3 size: 15 residues. CDR3 in DNA: TGTGCCAGCAGTTACGAGGGACAAACGAATTCACCCCTCCACTTT. Its translation is CASSYEGQTNSPLHF.

This clone was counted a few times. The V gene is TRBV18, the J gene TRBJ1-1, with D perhaps TRBD1 (5 bases). Germline assignment: CDR1 KGHSH and CDR2 LQKENI. There are 16 residues in the CDR3. The germline V and J ends were trimmed by 5 bases and 2 bases, with 18 bases remaining between them. CDR3 amino acids: CASSTGRVRGNTEAFF. The CDR3 DNA is TGTGCCAGCTCAACCGGAAGGGTAAGGGGAAACACTGAAGCTTTCTTT.

For the CDR3, the DNA is TGTGCCAGCAGTCCCAGGGAATTCGGCTACACCTTC. Protein sequence: CASSPREFGYTF. This sequence joins TRBV12-3 or TRBV12-4 and TRBJ1-2; D may be TRBD1 (5 bases). The length of the CDR3 is 12 residues. V gave up 5 bases and J gave up 8 bases, with 12 bases separating them.

The chain is built from TRBV7-6 and TRBJ1-3; D gene uncertain. CDR3 length equals 14 residues. V was clipped by 5 bases and J by 0 bases, with 8 bases between them. Germline loops: CDR1 SGHVS, CDR2 FNYEAQ. Written as DNA, the CDR3 is TGTGCCAGCAGCATTGAACACTCTGGAAACACCATATATTTT. It is translated as CASSIEHSGNTIYF.

This chain uses TRBV19 with TRBJ1-1, with TRBD1 matching 9 bases. V was clipped by 5 bases and J by 4 bases; unmatched bases: 11. Germline loops: CDR1 LNHDA, CDR2 SQIVND (reference sequence). The CDR3 has 16 residues. DNA of the CDR3: TGTGCCAGTAGTTGGGGGACAGGGCAACTCCCCACTGAAGCTTTCTTT. Its translation is CASSWGTGQLPTEAFF.

With regard to this clone: The DNA is omitted, as the CDR3 cannot be located on it reliably, and the CDR3 follows TCRdb's listing. This sequence joins TRBV24-1 and TRBJ1-2; the DNA was not compared with TRBD1, the D call given in the table. A total of 14 residues make up the CDR3, ends included. CDR1 and CDR2 from the germline V gene are KGHDR and SFDVKD. The CDR3 loop is CATSDFQVSYGYTF.

V is TRBV7-9 and J is TRBJ2-3, with 7 bases aligning to TRBD1. The germline CDR1 and CDR2 sequences are SEHNR and FQNEAQ (reference sequence). V lost 5 bases, J lost 2 bases, and 7 bases stayed unmatched. CDR3 length equals 15 residues. The CDR3 nucleotides read TGTGCCAGCAGCAAGACAGGGACCCCCACAGATACGCAGTATTTT. Translating gives CASSKTGTPTDTQYF.

J is TRBJ1-6 and V is TRBV27; D is unresolved. The V end lost 7 bases, the J end lost 7 bases, and 17 bases lay between the germline ends. The CDR3 sequence is 15 residues long. Germline CDR1 and CDR2: MNHEY and SMNVEV (reference sequence). CDR3 coding DNA: TGTGCCAGCACCGATACTAGGATGCTAAATTCACCCCTCCACTTT. Translation gives CASTDTRMLNSPLHF.

The chain links TRBV28 to TRBJ2-7; D possibly corresponds to TRBD1 (7 bases). Germline CDR1 MDHEN, CDR2 SYDVKM. CDR3 length: 14 residues. V was cut by 5 bases and J by 2 bases, with 13 bases left in between. CDR3 coding DNA: TGTGCCAGCAGTCCTGGAGGGGGCCCCTACGAGCAGTACTTC. Its translation: CASSPGGGPYEQYF.

The chain recombines TRBV4-3 with TRBJ1-5; D unclear. Germline-derived CDR1 and CDR2 are LGHNA and YSLEER. The CDR3 spans 15 residues. V gave up 0 bases and J gave up 0 bases, with 6 bases separating them. The CDR3 protein is CASSQDLYSNQPQHF. The CDR3 DNA reads TGCGCCAGCAGCCAAGACCTCTATAGCAATCAGCCCCAGCATTTT.

The chain employs TRBV6-2 or TRBV6-3 and TRBJ2-4, with a possible D match to TRBD2 (5 bases). Germline values: CDR1 MNHEY, CDR2 SVGEGT. This CDR3 has 16 amino acids. The V end was cut by 0 bases, the J end by 6 bases, with 15 bases between. This CDR3 reads CASSYSVYLSGNIQYF. The CDR3 DNA reads TGTGCCAGCAGTTACTCAGTCTACCTCAGCGGAAACATTCAGTACTTC.

This clone occurred a few times. The J gene is TRBJ1-3, the V gene TRBV19; TRBD1 matches at 8 bases. V lost 6 bases to trimming and J lost 8 bases; unmatched junction nucleotides: 12. This CDR3 comprises 15 residues. Germline assignment: CDR1 LNHDA and CDR2 SQIVND (reference sequence). Here the CDR3 DNA reads TGTGCCAGTAGCCCCGAGCGAGACAGGGGCCACACCATATATTTT. Translating gives CASSPERDRGHTIYF.

The V and J genes are TRBV27 and TRBJ2-1; 13 nucleotides align to TRBD2. Germline CDR1 reads MNHEY; CDR2 reads SMNVEV (reference sequence). The V segment lost 0 bases and the J segment 5 bases; nucleotides outside the gene matches: 4. This CDR3 has 17 residues. CDR3 sequence reads: CASSLSLGLAGDNEQFF. The CDR3 region has the DNA TGTGCCAGCAGTTTATCCCTAGGACTAGCGGGGGACAATGAGCAGTTCTTC.

V usage is TRBV18 and J usage is TRBJ2-6; D ambiguous. CDR1 is KGHSH, CDR2 LQKENI, per germline. V was cut by 6 bases and J by 4 bases, with 4 bases left in between. This CDR3 comprises 12 residues. The CDR3 spells CASSPGANVLTF. As DNA, the CDR3 is TGTGCCAGCTCCCCGGGGGCCAACGTCCTGACTTTC.

The chain employs TRBV10-3 and TRBJ1-1; TRBD1 might be the D (6 bases). Trimming removed 4 bases at V and 0 bases at J, with 12 bases between. Germline V CDR1 and CDR2: ENHRY, SYGVKD. This CDR3 region has 15 residues. The CDR3 loop is CAISVKQGLNTEAFF. The CDR3 DNA follows: TGTGCCATCAGTGTAAAACAGGGACTGAACACTGAAGCTTTCTTT.

The rearrangement links TRBV11-2 to TRBJ1-1; D is unclear. Trimming removed 2 bases at V and 11 bases at J, with 15 bases between. Germline values: CDR1 SGHAT, CDR2 FQNNGV. CDR3 length: 13 residues. The CDR3 region is CASSLLMVYEAFF. The CDR3 DNA follows: TGTGCCAGCAGCTTACTAATGGTTTATGAGGCTTTCTTT.

V is TRBV28 and J is TRBJ1-2; D is unresolved. V lost 2 bases to trimming and J lost 4 bases, with 14 bases between them. The germline V gene has CDR1 MDHEN and CDR2 SYDVKM. The CDR3 runs to 15 residues. CDR3 protein: CASSLRGFSSYGYTF. The CDR3 DNA follows: TGTGCCAGCAGTTTACGAGGATTCTCATCCTATGGCTACACCTTC.

The V gene is TRBV21-1, the J gene TRBJ1-2. TRBV21-1 is a recognized pseudogene. The length of the CDR3 is 15 residues. CDR3 protein: CASSRRITKIGGYTF. CDR3 in DNA: TGTGCCAGCAGCCGTAGAATCACTAAGATCGGGGGCTACACCTTC.

The chain has TRBV4-3 and TRBJ1-1, with D possibly matching TRBD1 (5 bases). Germline CDR1 and CDR2: LGHNA and YSLEER. V was cut by 3 bases and J by 0 bases, with 5 bases left in between. This CDR3 has 13 residues. The CDR3 sequence is CASSHRVNTEAFF. CDR3 DNA sequence: TGCGCCAGCAGCCACAGGGTGAACACTGAAGCTTTCTTT.

This rearrangement joins TRBV23-1 to TRBJ2-5; perhaps TRBD2 as D (6 bases). TRBV23-1 is reported as an ORF; its role is uncertain. V gave up 3 bases and J gave up 5 bases, with 19 bases separating them. The CDR3 is made up of 16 amino acids. In nucleotides, the CDR3 is TGCGCCAGCAGTCATCCCTGCGGGGAGGACGGGGAGACCCAGTACTTC. Protein sequence: CASSHPCGEDGETQYF.